Each of the 30 T cell receptor beta chains below was sequenced from the same sample in a study of Graves' ophthalmopathy and Graves' hyperthyroidism. CDR3 regions of TCR beta were amplified from RNA transcripts. In the first round, RT-PCR was carried out with HTBI primers, and a multiplex PCR formed the second round. TCRdb redid the calling of the multiplex PCR reads with MiXCR, one entry per CDR3 protein. The table shows about 700,000 distinct CDR3 sequences, with 35% to 50% occurring only once. The sequencing sample was made of peripheral blood. The receptors were sampled from an adult man with Graves' ophthalmopathy.

Note on this clonotype: An end of the junction does not agree with germline; a read error may underlie this. The chain combines TRBV7-9 with TRBJ2-5, with D possibly matching TRBD2 (6 bases). The CDR3 is made up of 15 amino acids. Germline V gives CDR1 SEHNR, CDR2 FQNEAQ (reference sequence). The CDR3 coding sequence is TGCGCCAGCAGCCAAGGGGACTCCCCTGTGGAGACCCAGTACTTC. This sequence encodes CASSQGDSPVETQYF.

The chain couples TRBV11-3 to TRBJ1-6; 8 bases align to TRBD1. Trimming took 5 bases from V and 13 from J; bases not matched to a gene: 7. The CDR3 has 13 residues. Germline lookup yields CDR1 SGHNT and CDR2 YENEEA. CDR3 nucleotides: TGTGCCAGCAGCCGGACAGGGAAGTTTCCCCTCCACTTT. This gives the protein CASSRTGKFPLHF.

This chain joins TRBV10-3 and TRBJ1-6; TRBD1 aligns across 8 bases. Trimming took 6 bases from V and 9 from J; bases not matched to a gene: 13. The CDR3 sequence is 16 residues long. The germline CDR1 and CDR2 sequences are ENHRY and SYGVKD. The CDR3 region is CAISPGPTGAASPLHF. The CDR3 nucleotides read TGTGCCATCAGCCCCGGACCGACAGGGGCGGCTTCACCCCTCCACTTT.

This clonotype has ten or more counts. The gene calls are TRBV2 and TRBJ2-7; 9 positions match TRBD1. The V gene end was trimmed by 6 bases and the J gene end by 0 bases; junction bases not matched to a gene: 12. This CDR3 region has 17 residues. CDR1 SNHLY and CDR2 FYNNEI come from the germline V gene. In nucleotides, the CDR3 is TGTGCCAGCAGGGAACGAACGGACAGGGGCTTCTCCTACGAGCAGTACTTC. This gives the protein CASRERTDRGFSYEQYF.

Many counts were recorded for this clonotype. V and J are TRBV7-6 and TRBJ2-5; 9 bases line up with TRBD2. Unmatched junction bases numbered 6, after V lost 2 bases and J lost 2 bases. Germline CDR1 SGHVS, CDR2 FNYEAQ. The CDR3 runs 16 residues. CDR3 protein: CASSLRPSGVQETQYF. The CDR3 DNA follows: TGTGCCAGCAGCTTACGGCCTAGCGGGGTTCAAGAGACCCAGTACTTC.

This clonotype was counted many times. The chain employs TRBV7-2 and TRBJ1-4; maybe TRBD1 (5 bases). The CDR3 consists of 16 residues. V gave up 5 bases and J gave up 8 bases, with 21 bases separating them. CDR1 and CDR2 (germline): SGHTA, FQGNSA. CDR3 coding DNA: TGTGCCAGCAGCCGACGCGTAGTGACGGGGGTGGAAAAACTGTTTTTT. It translates to CASSRRVVTGVEKLFF. The variable domain in full, with the rest retrieved from reference TRBV7-2 and TRBJ1-4, is GAGVSQSPSNKVTEKGKDVELRCDPISGHTALYWYRQSLGQGLEFLIYFQGNSAPDKSGLPSDRFSAERTGGSVSTLTIQRTQQEDSAVYLCASSRRVVTGVEKLFFGSGTQLSVL.

The chain combines TRBV10-3 with TRBJ2-5; tentative D call: TRBD1 (6 bases). This CDR3 contains 12 residues. Trimming took 10 bases from V and 3 from J, leaving 12 bases between them. The germline CDR1 and CDR2 sequences are ENHRY and SYGVKD. The CDR3 reads CATNDRKETQYF. CDR3 sequence (DNA): TGTGCCACCAACGACAGGAAAGAGACCCAGTACTTC.

The chain carries TRBV3-1 and TRBJ2-5; maybe TRBD2 (6 bases). This CDR3 has 17 amino acids. Germline V CDR1 and CDR2: LGHDT, YNNKEL (reference sequence). The V gene lost 5 bases and the J gene lost 6 bases, with 25 bases spanning the gap. CDR3 region: CASSFVTGRLVPKTQYF. The CDR3, as DNA: TGTGCCAGCAGCTTCGTTACCGGAAGACTAGTGCCGAAGACCCAGTACTTC.

There are many counts of this clonotype. In DNA form, the CDR3 reads TGTGCCAGCAGCTTCTGGGGGGGATCCTATAATTCACCCCTCCACTTT. Translated: CASSFWGGSYNSPLHF. This chain uses TRBV7-9 with TRBJ1-6; TRBD1 might be the D (5 bases). The CDR3 runs 16 residues. V lost 3 bases to trimming and J lost 1 base, with 10 bases between them. Per the germline V gene, CDR1 is SEHNR and CDR2 is FQNEAQ (reference sequence). Full variable domain (missing parts from reference TRBV7-9 and TRBJ1-6): DTGVSQNPRHKITKRGQNVTFRCDPISEHNRLYWYRQTLGQGPEFLTYFQNEAQLEKSRLLSDRFSAERPKGSFSTLEIQRTEQGDSAMYLCASSFWGGSYNSPLHFGNGTRLTVT.

This clonotype showed up many times. The chain uses TRBV7-6 and TRBJ2-2, with a possible D match to TRBD1 (6 bases). CDR1 is SGHVS, CDR2 FNYEAQ, per germline. The CDR3 extends over 14 amino acids. Deletions cut 1 base from V and 5 bases from J, with 8 bases between. CDR3 sequence (DNA): TGTGCCAGCAGCTTAGGCAGGGGAACCGGGGAGCTGTTTTTT. It translates to CASSLGRGTGELFF.

The V call is TRBV11-2, the J call TRBJ2-5; D is unclear. The CDR3 sequence is 16 residues long. Trimming took 4 bases from V and 1 from J, leaving 16 bases between them. CDR1 and CDR2 (germline): SGHAT, FQNNGV. The CDR3 here is CASSSPRTDGQETQYF. CDR3 DNA: TGTGCCAGCAGCTCACCAAGGACGGATGGCCAAGAGACCCAGTACTTC.

The V call is TRBV25-1, the J call TRBJ1-4, with 7 bases fitting TRBD1. CDR1 and CDR2 from the germline V gene are MGHDK and SYGVNS. V shed 5 bases and J 8 bases; nucleotides not matched to a gene: 11. The CDR3 totals 15 residues. This CDR3 reads CASSSPQGFGEKLFF. CDR3 in DNA: TGTGCCAGCAGTTCCCCACAGGGGTTTGGCGAAAAACTGTTTTTT.

V usage is TRBV9 and J usage is TRBJ1-3; D is undetermined. The CDR3 covers 15 residues. V was shortened by 0 bases and J by 2 bases, with 9 bases between the two germline ends. Germline CDR1 SGDLS, CDR2 YYNGEE. The CDR3 reads CASSVEPQAGNTIYF. The CDR3, as DNA: TGTGCCAGCAGCGTAGAGCCCCAAGCTGGAAACACCATATATTTT. Full variable domain (remainder filled in from reference TRBV9 and TRBJ1-3): DSGVTQTPKHLITATGQRVTLRCSPRSGDLSVYWYQQSLDQGLQFLIQYYNGEERAKGNILERFSAQQFPDLHSELNLSSLELGDSALYFCASSVEPQAGNTIYFGEGSWLTVV.

This clonotype was detected ten times or more. This chain connects TRBV12-3 or TRBV12-4 to TRBJ1-1; TRBD1 might be the D (6 bases). V shed 8 bases and J shed 5 bases, with 12 bases lying between them. This CDR3 contains 12 residues. This chain's CDR3 is CASGPGHTEAFF. The CDR3 DNA is TGTGCCAGCGGGCCGGGACATACTGAAGCTTTCTTT.

As concerns this clonotype: A much larger clonotype is one base distant, so this may be a read error. The conserved closing phenylalanine or tryptophan is absent in this CDR3, likely reflecting a read error. V and J are TRBV5-6 and TRBJ2-5; either TRBD1 or TRBD2 may supply D (5 bases each). The CDR3 extends over 14 amino acids. Germline CDR1 SGHDT, CDR2 YYEEEE. The V and J ends lost 3 bases and 3 bases respectively, with 12 bases between them. CDR3 in amino acids: CASSSGRPEETQYV. The CDR3 DNA is TGTGCCAGCAGCTCGGGACGTCCTGAAGAGACCCAGTACGTC.

This clonotype was counted many times. The chain couples TRBV11-2 to TRBJ1-4; D is undetermined. Between the trimmed V and J ends, which lost 0 bases and 5 bases, there was a span of 7 bases. The CDR3 consists of 14 residues. From germline, CDR1 is SGHAT and CDR2 FQNNGV. CDR3 loop: CASSLDSSNEKLFF. The CDR3 nucleotides read TGTGCCAGCAGCTTAGACAGCTCAAATGAAAAACTGTTTTTT.

The J gene is TRBJ2-7, the V gene TRBV14, with D possibly matching TRBD2 (6 bases). V lost 4 bases, J lost 8 bases, and 21 bases lay in between. CDR1 is SGHDN and CDR2 is FVKESK in the germline V gene. The CDR3 length is 15 residues. The CDR3 protein is CASSPLRGAYSQQYF. CDR3 DNA sequence: TGTGCCAGCAGCCCCCTACGCGGGGCCTATTCACAGCAGTACTTC.

The chain employs TRBV20-1 and TRBJ2-7; D unclear. Trimming took off 0 bases at V and 7 bases at J, with 22 bases between the two ends. The CDR3 totals 16 residues. Germline V gene lookup returns CDR1 DFQATT and CDR2 SNEGSKA (reference sequence). The CDR3 coding sequence is TGCAGTGCTAGAGAGCAATCCGGGCTAGTGCGCGGTGAGCAGTACTTC. Protein: CSAREQSGLVRGEQYF.

This clonotype was recorded at least ten times. The chain uses TRBV29-1 and TRBJ2-2, with D perhaps assigned TRBD1 or TRBD2 (6 bases each). Germline loops: CDR1 SQVTM, CDR2 ANQGSEA. This CDR3 has 13 amino acids. V lost 3 bases and J lost 4, with 9 bases in between. Here the CDR3 reads CSVDRGRTGELFF. For the CDR3, the DNA is TGCAGCGTTGACCGGGGGCGCACCGGGGAGCTGTTTTTT.

On this clonotype itself: Possible read error: a much larger clone is one base away. The chain couples TRBV7-2 to TRBJ1-5; 8 bases map to TRBD1. The CDR3 covers 13 residues. CDR1 SGHTA and CDR2 FQGNSA come from the germline V gene. The CDR3 nucleotides read TGTGCCGGCAGGGGGCAGGGCAGGCAGCCCCAGCATTTT. Residues: CAGRGQGRQPQHF.

Details on this clonotype: A read error is possible here, since a much larger clone lies one base away. The CDR3, as DNA: TGCGCCAGAAGCCAGAGAGGGACAGAAGAGACCCAGTACTTC. This codes for CARSQRGTEETQYF. This chain connects TRBV4-1 to TRBJ2-5; 7 bases fit TRBD1. The CDR3 spans 14 residues. In germline, CDR1 is MGHRA, CDR2 YSYEKL.

In its sample, this clonotype was seen many times. The chain carries TRBV29-1 and TRBJ1-3; TRBD1 aligns across 10 bases. This CDR3 has 17 amino acids. Germline lookup yields CDR1 SQVTM and CDR2 ANQGSEA. J was trimmed by 0 bases and V by 7 bases; bases with no gene match: 12. This CDR3 reads CSAFGTGDAGSGNTIYF. CDR3 coding DNA: TGCAGCGCCTTCGGGACAGGGGACGCCGGCTCTGGAAACACCATATATTTT. Supplemented by reference TRBV29-1 and TRBJ1-3, the full variable domain reads SAVISQKPSRDICQRGTSLTIQCQVDSQVTMMFWYRQQPGQSLTLIATANQGSEATYESGFVIDKFPISRPNLTFSTLTVSNMSPEDSSIYLCSAFGTGDAGSGNTIYFGEGSWLTVV.

This clonotype was observed a handful of times. V is TRBV7-8 and J is TRBJ2-3, with D possibly TRBD2 on 6 matching bases. The CDR3 is 16 amino acids. Trimming shortened V by 1 base and J by 0 bases, and 11 bases separated the two germline ends. Germline V gene data show CDR1 as SGHVS and CDR2 as FQNEAQ. The CDR3 coding sequence is TGTGCCAGCAGCTTAGGGTACAGCGGGAGCACAGATACGCAGTATTTT. Translating gives CASSLGYSGSTDTQYF.

Concerning this clonotype: Given a much more abundant clone one base away, this may be a read error. The V and J genes are TRBV7-9 and TRBJ2-7, with TRBD1 matching over 9 bases. Germline values: CDR1 SEHNR, CDR2 FQNEAQ (reference sequence). CDR3 length: 18 residues. Unmatched junction bases numbered 15, after V lost 4 bases and J lost 2 bases. The CDR3 region is CASSSSPQTGGDAYEQYF. Written as DNA, the CDR3 is TGTGCCAGCAGCTCGTCCCCTCAGACAGGGGGGGACGCCTACGAGCAGTACTTC.

The rearrangement joins TRBV15 to TRBJ1-2; D is possibly TRBD1 (6 bases). Germline V gene lookup returns CDR1 LNHNV and CDR2 YYDKDF (reference sequence). Trimming removed 3 bases from V and 9 bases from J, with 17 bases in between. This CDR3 is 14 amino acids long. CDR3 protein: CATSSLTGNRRYTF. CDR3 in DNA: TGTGCCACCAGCAGTCTAACAGGGAATAGGCGCTACACCTTC.

This clonotype showed up many times. V usage is TRBV9 and J usage is TRBJ1-2; 7 bases fit TRBD1. The CDR3 is 12 amino acids. CDR1 is SGDLS and CDR2 is YYNGEE in the germline V gene. Trimming at V came to 3 bases and at J to 8 bases, leaving 4 bases not matched to a gene. The CDR3 nucleotides are TGTGCCAGCAGCGGAACAGGGGACGGCTACACCTTC. Protein: CASSGTGDGYTF.

At least ten counts were recorded for this clonotype. The genes are TRBV7-9 and TRBJ1-2, with 7 bases aligning to TRBD1. The CDR3 contains 14 residues. Germline V gives CDR1 SEHNR, CDR2 FQNEAQ (reference sequence). J gave up 7 bases and V 0 bases, and 5 bases lay outside the gene matches. CDR3 residues: CASSLAQGSGGYTF. In DNA form, the CDR3 reads TGTGCCAGCAGCTTAGCACAGGGGAGTGGTGGCTACACCTTC.

As concerns this clonotype: A junction boundary mismatches the germline segment, possibly from a read error. The chain joins TRBV29-1 to TRBJ1-1; D not resolved. The germline V gene has CDR1 SQVTM and CDR2 ANQGSEA. The CDR3 is made up of 14 amino acids. CDR3 protein: CSVGVWTVNIEAFF. CDR3 nucleotide sequence: TGCAGCGTTGGGGTATGGACGGTGAACATTGAAGCTTTCTTT. The whole variable domain, filled in from reference TRBV29-1 and TRBJ1-1, reads SAVISQKPSRDICQRGTSLTIQCQVDSQVTMMFWYRQQPGQSLTLIATANQGSEATYESGFVIDKFPISRPNLTFSTLTVSNMSPEDSSIYLCSVGVWTVNIEAFFGQGTRLTVV.

This clonotype was observed many times. The gene calls are TRBV20-1 and TRBJ2-7; tentative D call: TRBD2 (6 bases). Looked up from germline, CDR1 is DFQATT and CDR2 is SNEGSKA (reference sequence). Trimming removed 3 bases from V and 0 bases from J, with 15 bases in between. CDR3 length equals 15 residues. In DNA form, the CDR3 reads TGCAGTGCTAGGGAGGGAGGCAGGACCTCCTACGAGCAGTACTTC. It encodes CSAREGGRTSYEQYF.

The rearrangement links TRBV25-1 to TRBJ2-7, with D unclear. The CDR3 spans 12 residues. CDR1 is MGHDK, CDR2 SYGVNS, per germline. V was clipped by 6 bases and J by 8 bases, with 14 bases between them. This chain's CDR3 is CASSLDSYKQYF. The CDR3 nucleotides are TGTGCCAGCAGCTTAGATAGTTACAAGCAGTACTTC.